This TCR beta chain was identified in a study of blood T cell repertoires in COVID-19. Overall study: Both acute and convalescent COVID-19 samples were obtained from the United States, Italy and Spain. The cDNA or gDNA used as material had been derived from T cells, B-cell-depleted T cells, or PBMCs.

How the authors handled the data: Amplifying reference gene primers gave estimates of nucleated cell counts. Libraries were prepared by immunoSEQ multiplex PCR; TCRdb keeps only in-frame clonotypes and omits some of them. V, J and clone size derive from that table, while D and trimming were established from the DNA sequence. There are roughly 61,000 clones in the sample; around nine tenths occur only once, and around a sixth lies in the top ten. The sequenced sample was peripheral blood. This TCR came from a man older than 75 with acute or convalescent COVID-19.

CDR3 nucleotides: TGTGCCAGCAGTTACGACAGGGGGACTGAAGCTTTCTTT. This gives the protein CASSYDRGTEAFF. The rearrangement links TRBV6-5 to TRBJ1-1; 9 nucleotides agree with TRBD1. The ends lost 2 bases at V and 5 bases at J; junction bases unmatched: 0. Germline loops: CDR1 MNHEY, CDR2 SVGAGI. The CDR3 runs to 13 residues.